This note documents a single T cell receptor beta chain sequence. The V gene's germline CDR1 is SQVTM and CDR2 ANQGSEA. The CDR3 extends over 19 amino acids. Between the trimmed V and J ends, which lost 0 bases and 0 bases, there was a span of 18 bases. Next came a second PCR, run for roughly 6 to 11 cycles, which used a sample-barcoded 5' primer along with a J-beta primer mix. A single record per CDR3 protein comes from TCRdb applying MiXCR to the 5' RACE reads. Seen here are 450,000 to 600,000 distinct CDR3 sequences, roughly a quarter observed once, and the top ten hold 3.6%. The source of the sample is a study of blood T cells in healthy people across ages. The data also belong to a second study, concerning T cells of mothers and their children.

Sequencing was done on a sample of blood. The TCR sequence derives from a boy younger than 10 in good health. The chain carries TRBV29-1 and TRBJ2-6; D may be TRBD1 or TRBD2 (6 bases each). The CDR3 loop is CSVEDPRGAGHSGANVLTF. In DNA form, the CDR3 reads TGCAGCGTTGAAGATCCGAGGGGGGCAGGGCACTCTGGGGCCAACGTCCTGACTTTC. The full variable domain, completed using reference TRBV29-1 and TRBJ2-6, is SAVISQKPSRDICQRGTSLTIQCQVDSQVTMMFWYRQQPGQSLTLIATANQGSEATYESGFVIDKFPISRPNLTFSTLTVSNMSPEDSSIYLCSVEDPRGAGHSGANVLTFGAGSRLTVL.